One and the same sample provided the 16 T cell receptor beta chains below, sequenced in a study of cytomegalovirus exposure and HLA in healthy donors. A multiplex PCR was run with 60 Vbeta primers and 13 Jbeta primers. TCRdb's table, derived via immunoSEQ multiplex PCR, lists solely in-frame clones and lacks some. Of about 130,000 clones in the sample, around 72% are singletons; the top ten hold roughly 4%. Sequencing used PBMCs. All receptors come from a man younger than 35 in good health and CMV-seropositive.

V gene TRBV5-6 combines with J gene TRBJ2-7; 10 positions agree with TRBD2. Losses at the gene ends were 4 bases for V and 2 bases for J; bases not matched to a gene: 9. Per the germline V gene, CDR1 is SGHDT and CDR2 is YYEEEE. CDR3 length: 16 amino acids. The CDR3 here is CASSPGILAGAYEQYF. The CDR3 bases are TGTGCCAGCAGCCCGGGAATCCTAGCGGGGGCCTACGAGCAGTACTTC. Combining the CDR3 with reference TRBV5-6 and TRBJ2-7 gives the whole variable domain DAGVTQSPTHLIKTRGQQVTLRCSPKSGHDTVSWYQQALGQGPQFIFQYYEEEERQRGNFPDRFSGHQFPNYSSELNVNALLLGDSALYLCASSPGILAGAYEQYFGPGTRLTVT.

The CDR3 is CASTRQGINYGYTF. CDR3 nucleotide sequence: TGTGCCAGCACCCGACAGGGGATCAACTATGGCTACACCTTC. The rearrangement links TRBV6-5 to TRBJ1-2; 8 bases map to TRBD1. Germline CDR1 reads MNHEY; CDR2 reads SVGAGI. Germline trimming cut 7 bases from V and 2 bases from J; bases unmatched to any gene: 6. The CDR3 is made up of 14 amino acids.

The chain carries TRBV6-5 and TRBJ2-7; 8 bases map to TRBD2. The CDR3 extends over 15 amino acids. Germline V lookup: CDR1 MNHEY, CDR2 SVGAGI. With V trimmed by 2 bases and J by 5 bases, 8 bases remained unmatched. The CDR3 region is CASSYRAAGEHEQYF. The DNA for the CDR3 is TGTGCCAGCAGTTACCGTGCAGCGGGGGAACACGAGCAGTACTTC.

The chain couples TRBV5-4 to TRBJ2-1, with D possibly TRBD1 on 6 matching bases. This CDR3 contains 15 residues. V dropped 10 bases and J dropped 0 bases, with 17 bases sitting between them. CDR1 and CDR2 from the germline V gene are SGHNT and YYREEE (reference sequence). The CDR3 region is CAAFWGQGSYNEQFF. CDR3 bases: TGTGCCGCATTTTGGGGGCAGGGCTCCTACAATGAGCAGTTCTTC.

The DNA of the CDR3 is TGTGCCTGGAGCCCGGGCGGGGATGAGCAGTTCTTC. Its protein product is CAWSPGGDEQFF. The chain employs TRBV30 and TRBJ2-1, with D tentatively TRBD2 (6 bases). In germline, CDR1 is GTSNPN, CDR2 SVGIG (reference sequence). V was trimmed by 3 bases and J by 8 bases, leaving 11 bases between them. This CDR3 is 12 amino acids long.

The rearrangement links TRBV15 to TRBJ2-1; possibly TRBD2 for D (5 bases). Germline V lookup: CDR1 LNHNV, CDR2 YYDKDF (reference sequence). The CDR3 loop spans 15 amino acids. V was clipped by 4 bases and J by 0 bases, with 10 bases between them. The CDR3 loop is CATSTAAFSYNEQFF. For the CDR3, the DNA is TGTGCCACCAGCACAGCGGCCTTCTCCTACAATGAGCAGTTCTTC. The full variable domain, completed using reference TRBV15 and TRBJ2-1, is DAMVIQNPRYQVTQFGKPVTLSCSQTLNHNVMYWYQQKSSQAPKLLFHYYDKDFNNEADTPDNFQSRRPNTSFCFLDIRSPGLGDTAMYLCATSTAAFSYNEQFFGPGTRLTVL.

The chain is built from TRBV28 and TRBJ1-2; perhaps TRBD1 as D (6 bases). In germline, CDR1 is MDHEN, CDR2 SYDVKM. Trimming cost V 8 bases and J 0 bases, with 16 bases left between them. The CDR3 consists of 15 residues. CDR3 bases: TGTGCCAGCGATACAGGGAATGGAGCTAACTATGGCTACACCTTC. Protein product: CASDTGNGANYGYTF.

The chain uses TRBV18 and TRBJ2-7; D may be TRBD1 (6 bases). The V end was cut by 6 bases, the J end by 6 bases, with 12 bases between. The germline V gene encodes CDR1 KGHSH and CDR2 LQKENI. This CDR3 has 12 residues. In DNA, the CDR3 is TGTGCCAGCTCCGCACAGGGCTCCGAGCAGTACTTC. This translates into CASSAQGSEQYF.

This CDR3 is CSAGNQGGGTWGYTF. CDR3 sequence (DNA): TGCAGCGCCGGAAACCAGGGCGGCGGTACTTGGGGCTACACCTTC. The J gene is TRBJ1-2, the V gene TRBV29-1; TRBD1 might be the D (5 bases). The CDR3 runs 15 residues. Per the germline V gene, CDR1 is SQVTM and CDR2 is ANQGSEA. V lost 7 bases and J 8 bases, leaving 26 bases between the germline ends.

The genes are TRBV5-4 and TRBJ1-4; TRBD1 matches 7 bases. Trimming cost V 3 bases and J 1 base; bases outside gene matches: 3. CDR1 is SGHNT and CDR2 is YYREEE in the germline V gene (reference sequence). The CDR3 contains 15 residues. CDR3 sequence (DNA): TGTGCCAGCAGCTCGTACAGGGGAACTAATGAAAAACTGTTTTTT. As protein: CASSSYRGTNEKLFF.

The rearrangement joins TRBV7-9 to TRBJ2-3; a weak D match, TRBD1 (6 bases). Germline V lookup: CDR1 SEHNR, CDR2 FQNEAQ (reference sequence). The CDR3 contains 15 residues. Trimming stripped 8 bases from V and 2 bases from J, with 17 bases between. This chain's CDR3 is CASVPGGRITDTQYF. Here the CDR3 DNA reads TGTGCCAGCGTACCTGGGGGCCGAATCACAGATACGCAGTATTTT.

The chain links TRBV6-4 to TRBJ2-3; 7 nucleotides agree with TRBD2. Germline V lookup: CDR1 MRHNA, CDR2 SNTAGT. J was trimmed by 6 bases and V by 2 bases; bases with no gene match: 2. The CDR3 contains 13 residues. The CDR3, as DNA: TGTGCCAGCAGTGACAGGCGGGGGGATACGCAGTATTTT. Its translation is CASSDRRGDTQYF.

The sample holds one count of this clone. The CDR3 sequence: CASSSLTGTTNEKLFF. The CDR3 DNA sequence: TGCGCCAGCAGCTCCTTGACAGGAACTACTAATGAAAAACTGTTTTTT. V gene TRBV5-1 combines with J gene TRBJ1-4, with D perhaps matching TRBD1 (6 bases). The CDR3 is 16 residues long. Germline V gene sequence: CDR1 SGHRS, CDR2 YFSETQ. Trimming stripped 3 bases from V and 2 bases from J, with 14 bases between.

CDR3 region: CASSLDSAYNSPLHF. The CDR3 DNA reads as TGTGCCAGCAGCTTAGACAGTGCCTATAATTCACCCCTCCACTTT. The J gene is TRBJ1-6, the V gene TRBV5-6, with D possibly matching TRBD1 (5 bases). V was clipped by 2 bases and J by 2 bases, with 8 bases between them. CDR1 and CDR2 from the germline V gene are SGHDT and YYEEEE. This CDR3 has 15 residues.

V and J are TRBV6-1 and TRBJ2-3; 10 bases agree with TRBD2. Germline CDR1 and CDR2: MNHNS and SASEGT. V trimming: 4 bases; J trimming: 0 bases; junction bases outside the gene matches: 4. The CDR3 loop spans 16 amino acids. The CDR3 bases are TGTGCCAGCAGTGGGTCGACTAGCGGGAGCACAGATACGCAGTATTTT. This codes for CASSGSTSGSTDTQYF.

The V gene is TRBV9, the J gene TRBJ2-5, with D possibly TRBD1 on 6 matching bases. The germline V and J ends were trimmed by 2 bases and 4 bases, with 12 bases remaining between them. The CDR3 totals 14 residues. Per the germline V gene, CDR1 is SGDLS and CDR2 is YYNGEE. CDR3 residues: CASSVGHRGETQYF. The CDR3 DNA reads TGTGCCAGCAGCGTGGGACACCGGGGAGAGACCCAGTACTTC.